Following are 28 T cell receptor beta chains from one sample sequenced in a study of T-cell memory formation after mild COVID-19. TCRdb passed the 5' RACE reads through MiXCR, listing each CDR3 protein once. The table records 250,000 to 350,000 distinct CDR3 sequences, around 15% of them present only once. Sequences were obtained from PBMCs or a T cell subset sorted from them (not recorded which). Receptors originate from a man between 18 and 29 years old who had mild COVID-19 (a few samples of this study predate the infection). Cell type and time point are not known.

This clonotype was found a few times. The chain couples TRBV7-9 to TRBJ1-3; TRBD1 agrees at 8 bases. Per the germline V gene, CDR1 is SEHNR and CDR2 is FQNEAQ (reference sequence). The J segment lost 8 bases and the V segment lost 5 bases, leaving 8 bases of the junction unmatched. The CDR3 has 14 residues. The CDR3 DNA is TGTGCCAGCAGCGCATTCAGGGGGCGCCACACCATATATTTT. It specifies CASSAFRGRHTIYF.

This sequence joins TRBV5-4 and TRBJ2-3, with D perhaps given as TRBD1 or TRBD2 (5 bases each). The CDR3 loop spans 14 amino acids. Per germline, CDR1 SGHNT and CDR2 YYREEE (reference sequence). With 5 bases removed from V and 1 base from J, the gap between germline ends came to 11 bases. The CDR3 DNA reads as TGTGCCAGCAGAGTCCGGGGCGGCACAGATACGCAGTATTTT. This codes for CASRVRGGTDTQYF.

In its sample, this clonotype was seen many times. The chain combines TRBV7-3 with TRBJ2-3, with 11 bases that match TRBD2. The CDR3 totals 15 residues. V lost 5 bases, J lost 4 bases, and 5 bases stayed unmatched. Germline assignment: CDR1 SGHTA and CDR2 FQGTGA. CDR3 loop: CASSPLAGGADTQYF. The CDR3 DNA is TGTGCCAGCAGCCCCCTAGCGGGGGGCGCAGATACGCAGTATTTT.

This clonotype was picked up a small number of times. This chain links TRBV11-2 with TRBJ2-4; TRBD1 might be the D (6 bases). CDR3 length: 13 amino acids. V lost 3 bases, J lost 8 bases, and 11 bases lay in between. Germline CDR1 SGHAT, CDR2 FQNNGV. In DNA form, the CDR3 reads TGTGCCAGCAGCTTCCAGGGGTTGGACATTCAGTACTTC. Amino acid sequence: CASSFQGLDIQYF.

V gene TRBV5-1 combines with J gene TRBJ1-2; D is unresolved. Germline CDR1 SGHRS, CDR2 YFSETQ. Trimming removed 3 bases from V and 6 bases from J, with 15 bases in between. The CDR3 length is 14 residues. CDR3 residues: CASSSLGLIDGYTF. The CDR3 nucleotides are TGCGCCAGCAGCTCACTCGGACTTATCGATGGCTACACCTTC.

In this sample, this clonotype turned up a few times. V gene TRBV7-2 combines with J gene TRBJ2-5; perhaps TRBD1 as D (5 bases). CDR1 is SGHTA and CDR2 is FQGNSA in the germline V gene. V lost 1 base and J lost 13, with 22 bases in between. The CDR3 totals 15 residues. The CDR3 sequence: CASSLGDRGGAVWYF. The CDR3 DNA sequence: TGTGCCAGCAGCTTAGGCGACCGTGGTGGGGCAGTTTGGTACTTC. The full variable domain, completed using reference TRBV7-2 and TRBJ2-5, is GAGVSQSPSNKVTEKGKDVELRCDPISGHTALYWYRQSLGQGLEFLIYFQGNSAPDKSGLPSDRFSAERTGGSVSTLTIQRTQQEDSAVYLCASSLGDRGGAVWYFGPGTRLLVL.

This clonotype was seen more than once but under ten times. The V call is TRBV7-6, the J call TRBJ2-3; 11 bases match TRBD2. This CDR3 has 17 amino acids. V lost 6 bases, J lost 1 base, and 9 bases stayed unmatched. Germline V gene data show CDR1 as SGHVS and CDR2 as FNYEAQ. CDR3 DNA: TGTGCCAGCAGTCCGCGCCTAGCGGGGGGCGGCACAGATACGCAGTATTTT. Translation: CASSPRLAGGGTDTQYF.

A few counts support this clonotype. This chain connects TRBV19 to TRBJ1-2; D ambiguous. Germline assignment: CDR1 LNHDA and CDR2 SQIVND (reference sequence). The CDR3 totals 13 residues. Trimming took 3 bases from V and 2 from J, leaving 7 bases between them. This CDR3 reads CASSMEGNYGYTF. In DNA form, the CDR3 reads TGTGCCAGTAGTATGGAAGGAAACTATGGCTACACCTTC. The whole variable domain, filled in from reference TRBV19 and TRBJ1-2, reads DGGITQSPKYLFRKEGQNVTLSCEQNLNHDAMYWYRQDPGQGLRLIYYSQIVNDFQKGDIAEGYSVSREKKESFPLTVTSAQKNPTAFYLCASSMEGNYGYTFGSGTRLTVV.

The rearrangement uses TRBV4-1 and TRBJ1-4; D is perhaps TRBD1 (6 bases). This CDR3 region has 13 residues. Germline assignment: CDR1 MGHRA and CDR2 YSYEKL. V was trimmed by 0 bases and J by 15 bases, leaving 14 bases between them. The CDR3 protein is CASSQDPRGIVFF. CDR3 DNA: TGCGCCAGCAGCCAAGACCCCAGGGGCATAGTGTTTTTT.

This clonotype occurred a few times. The chain links TRBV6-5 to TRBJ2-1; TRBD1 matches at 7 bases. The CDR3 totals 14 residues. Germline CDR1 is MNHEY and CDR2 is SVGAGI. With V trimmed by 6 bases and J by 3 bases, 5 bases remained unmatched. CDR3 sequence reads: CASRPTGFYNEQFF. CDR3 nucleotide sequence: TGTGCCAGCAGACCGACAGGGTTCTACAATGAGCAGTTCTTC.

This clonotype was counted between two and nine times. The V gene is TRBV20-1, the J gene TRBJ2-7; possibly TRBD2 for D (6 bases). Trimming pared 6 bases from V and 4 bases from J, leaving 22 bases between. This CDR3 is built from 15 residues. Per the germline V gene, CDR1 is DFQATT and CDR2 is SNEGSKA (reference sequence). CDR3 protein: CSAQPGGEIGYEQYF. The CDR3 DNA sequence: TGCAGTGCCCAGCCCGGCGGGGAAATCGGGTACGAGCAGTACTTC.

The chain employs TRBV7-2 and TRBJ1-6; D not resolved. The CDR3 is made up of 15 amino acids. V gave up 5 bases and J gave up 3 bases, with 11 bases separating them. Germline V gene sequence: CDR1 SGHTA, CDR2 FQGNSA. The CDR3 DNA follows: TGTGCCAGCAGCCTACGGCGGGGCTATAATTCACCCCTCCACTTT. Protein sequence: CASSLRRGYNSPLHF.

The V gene is TRBV7-9, the J gene TRBJ1-2; a possible D gene is TRBD1 (6 bases). CDR1 is SEHNR, CDR2 FQNEAQ, per germline (reference sequence). CDR3 size: 14 residues. Trimming removed 5 bases at V and 7 bases at J, with 17 bases between. CDR3 coding DNA: TGTGCCAGCAGCCAAGCGGGGGGCGCCGGTGGCTACACCTTC. This sequence encodes CASSQAGGAGGYTF.

Only a few counts were recorded for this clonotype. The J gene is TRBJ2-1, the V gene TRBV7-6; TRBD1 aligns across 7 bases. The CDR3 is made up of 15 amino acids. Germline lookup yields CDR1 SGHVS and CDR2 FNYEAQ. Unmatched junction bases numbered 9, after V lost 5 bases and J lost 5 bases. This CDR3 reads CASSQYRGQDNEQFF. The CDR3 bases are TGTGCCAGCAGCCAATACAGGGGCCAGGACAATGAGCAGTTCTTC.

This clonotype was recorded once. V gene TRBV2 combines with J gene TRBJ2-2; D might be TRBD1 (6 bases). CDR3 length: 15 residues. The germline CDR1 and CDR2 sequences are SNHLY and FYNNEI. V lost 4 bases and J 5 bases, leaving 14 bases between the germline ends. CDR3 sequence reads: CASSAGKGVTGELFF. Written as DNA, the CDR3 is TGTGCCAGCAGTGCGGGGAAGGGGGTTACCGGGGAGCTGTTTTTT. The whole variable domain, filled in from reference TRBV2 and TRBJ2-2, reads EPEVTQTPSHQVTQMGQEVILRCVPISNHLYFYWYRQILGQKVEFLVSFYNNEISEKSEIFDDQFSVERPDGSNFTLKIRSTKLEDSAMYFCASSAGKGVTGELFFGEGSRLTVL.

The chain carries TRBV7-2 and TRBJ2-5; the D gene is possibly TRBD1 (7 bases). The V gene lost 3 bases and the J gene lost 5 bases, with 10 bases spanning the gap. CDR3 length: 13 amino acids. Germline CDR1 is SGHTA and CDR2 is FQGNSA. CDR3 coding DNA: TGTGCCAGCAGCTTCAGGGGGGTGGAGACCCAGTACTTC. Its protein product is CASSFRGVETQYF.

This clonotype has ten or more counts. This CDR3 reads CAISFTGELFF. Here the CDR3 DNA reads TGTGCCATCAGTTTCACCGGGGAGCTGTTTTTT. The chain employs TRBV10-3 and TRBJ2-2; D is unresolved. Trimming pared 5 bases from V and 4 bases from J, leaving 2 bases between. CDR1 ENHRY and CDR2 SYGVKD come from the germline V gene. This CDR3 spans 11 amino acids.

This clonotype was seen repeatedly, ten times or more. The V call is TRBV24-1, the J call TRBJ2-2, with D perhaps matching TRBD2 (6 bases). The CDR3 spans 14 residues. CDR1 is KGHDR and CDR2 is SFDVKD in the germline V gene. V gave up 4 bases and J gave up 2 bases, with 7 bases separating them. In nucleotides, the CDR3 is TGTGCCACCAGTGACGGGGGAAACACCGGGGAGCTGTTTTTT. This gives the protein CATSDGGNTGELFF.

This clonotype occurred a few times. The CDR3 DNA follows: TGCGCCAGCAGCCAAGAAAGTAGATCCACAGATACGCAGTATTTT. As protein: CASSQESRSTDTQYF. V and J are TRBV4-3 and TRBJ2-3; the D is unclear. CDR1 is LGHNA and CDR2 is YSLEER in the germline V gene. V lost 0 bases and J 2 bases, leaving 9 bases between the germline ends. This CDR3 is 15 amino acids long.

In its sample, this clonotype was seen a few times. The J gene is TRBJ2-1, the V gene TRBV27, with 12 bases that match TRBD2. The CDR3 is 15 amino acids. Germline lookup yields CDR1 MNHEY and CDR2 SMNVEV (reference sequence). Germline trimming cut 4 bases from V and 9 bases from J; bases unmatched to any gene: 7. The CDR3 sequence is CASSYRTSGDGEQFF. In DNA form, the CDR3 reads TGTGCCAGCAGTTATCGGACTAGCGGGGATGGTGAGCAGTTCTTC.

The chain uses TRBV6-5 and TRBJ2-2, with D unclear. Germline V CDR1 and CDR2: MNHEY, SVGAGI. This CDR3 has 16 residues. Trimming removed 2 bases at V and 0 bases at J, with 10 bases between. The CDR3 DNA reads TGTGCCAGCAGTTACGTAGCAGCTCCGAACACCGGGGAGCTGTTTTTT. Encoded protein: CASSYVAAPNTGELFF.

The chain links TRBV29-1 to TRBJ2-3; no clear D gene. V was shortened by 6 bases and J by 0 bases, with 10 bases between the two germline ends. The CDR3 length is 13 residues. CDR1 SQVTM and CDR2 ANQGSEA come from the germline V gene. The CDR3 region has the DNA TGCAGCGTATTTGGTTCGAGCACAGATACGCAGTATTTT. It translates to CSVFGSSTDTQYF.

This clonotype has only a few counts. The chain uses TRBV12-3 or TRBV12-4 and TRBJ2-7; TRBD1 matches at 8 bases. CDR3 length: 16 amino acids. With 0 bases clipped from V and 2 bases from J, the junction kept 6 bases outside the gene matches. CDR3 region: CASSLATGAQPYEQYF. The CDR3, as DNA: TGTGCCAGCAGTTTAGCGACAGGGGCCCAACCCTACGAGCAGTACTTC.

The chain has TRBV7-6 and TRBJ2-2, with 9 nucleotides matching TRBD1. The germline V gene encodes CDR1 SGHVS and CDR2 FNYEAQ. With V trimmed by 5 bases and J by 6 bases, 10 bases remained unmatched. The CDR3 has 16 amino acids. CDR3 region: CASSPAGTGFSGELFF. CDR3 coding DNA: TGTGCCAGCAGCCCCGCCGGGACAGGGTTTTCCGGGGAGCTGTTTTTT.

This clonotype was observed a handful of times. This chain links TRBV24-1 with TRBJ2-2; D ambiguous. Trimming cost V 6 bases and J 4 bases, with 11 bases left between them. CDR1 is KGHDR and CDR2 is SFDVKD in the germline V gene. CDR3 length: 14 residues. In DNA, the CDR3 is TGTGCCACCAGTCGTTCTTATGGCACCGGGGAGCTGTTTTTT. This translates into CATSRSYGTGELFF.

CDR3 region: CASSGFGTGASLSNQPQHF. Here the CDR3 DNA reads TGTGCCAGCAGCGGTTTCGGGACAGGGGCGTCCCTTAGCAATCAGCCCCAGCATTTT. V gene TRBV9 combines with J gene TRBJ1-5, with 10 bases fitting TRBD1. Germline V gives CDR1 SGDLS, CDR2 YYNGEE. The V segment lost 3 bases and the J segment 0 bases; nucleotides outside the gene matches: 12. The CDR3 runs to 19 residues.

This clonotype was seen more than once but under ten times. J is TRBJ1-6 and V is TRBV20-1; D remains unclear. CDR3 size: 14 residues. The V end was cut by 6 bases, the J end by 6 bases, with 15 bases between. The germline gives CDR1 DFQATT, CDR2 SNEGSKA (reference sequence). CDR3 sequence: CSAPRRRGNSPLHF. CDR3 sequence (DNA): TGCAGTGCACCCCGACGGCGGGGTAATTCACCCCTCCACTTT.

The rearrangement joins TRBV11-2 to TRBJ2-5; 10 bases are a match to TRBD2. V trimming: 5 bases; J trimming: 5 bases; junction bases outside the gene matches: 8. Germline-derived CDR1 and CDR2 are SGHAT and FQNNGV. This CDR3 is 15 amino acids long. The CDR3 loop is CASSTSAGGLETQYF. The CDR3, as DNA: TGTGCCAGCAGCACTTCAGCGGGGGGGCTGGAGACCCAGTACTTC. Variable domain in full (rest from reference TRBV11-2 and TRBJ2-5): EAGVAQSPRYKIIEKRQSVAFWCNPISGHATLYWYQQILGQGPKLLIQFQNNGVVDDSQLPKDRFSAERLKGVDSTLKIQPAKLEDSAVYLCASSTSAGGLETQYFGPGTRLLVL.